This TCR beta chain comes out of a study of blood T cell repertoires in COVID-19. The repertoire was sequenced with immunoSEQ multiplex PCR; TCRdb's copy has only in-frame clones and lacks some. The table records approximately 38,000 clones, approximately 90% of them present only once. CDR3 length: 13 amino acids. Germline CDR1 and CDR2: MGHDK and SYGVNS. Trimming took off 3 bases at V and 5 bases at J, with 8 bases between the two ends. The sequence was collected from a human donor in a cohort sampled during active COVID-19. The chain is built from TRBV25-1 and TRBJ1-5; D unresolved. The sequenced sample consisted of peripheral blood. The CDR3 DNA follows: TGTGCCAGCAGTGACCGCGTTGATCAGCCCCAGCATTTT. Protein sequence: CASSDRVDQPQHF.